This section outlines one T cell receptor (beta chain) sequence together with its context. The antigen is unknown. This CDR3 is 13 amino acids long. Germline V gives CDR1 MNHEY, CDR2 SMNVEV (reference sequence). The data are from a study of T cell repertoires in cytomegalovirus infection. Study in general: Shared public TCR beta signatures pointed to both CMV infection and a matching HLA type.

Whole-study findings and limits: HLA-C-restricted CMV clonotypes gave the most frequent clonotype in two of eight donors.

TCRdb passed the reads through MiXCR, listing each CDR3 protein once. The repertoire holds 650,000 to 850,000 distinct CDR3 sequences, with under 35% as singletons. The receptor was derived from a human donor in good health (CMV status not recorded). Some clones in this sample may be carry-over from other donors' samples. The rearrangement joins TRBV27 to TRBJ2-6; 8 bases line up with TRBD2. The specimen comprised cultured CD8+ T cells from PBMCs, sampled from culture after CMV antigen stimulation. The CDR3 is CATGGAGANVLTF. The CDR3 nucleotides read TGTGCTACGGGAGGGGCTGGGGCCAACGTCCTGACTTTC.